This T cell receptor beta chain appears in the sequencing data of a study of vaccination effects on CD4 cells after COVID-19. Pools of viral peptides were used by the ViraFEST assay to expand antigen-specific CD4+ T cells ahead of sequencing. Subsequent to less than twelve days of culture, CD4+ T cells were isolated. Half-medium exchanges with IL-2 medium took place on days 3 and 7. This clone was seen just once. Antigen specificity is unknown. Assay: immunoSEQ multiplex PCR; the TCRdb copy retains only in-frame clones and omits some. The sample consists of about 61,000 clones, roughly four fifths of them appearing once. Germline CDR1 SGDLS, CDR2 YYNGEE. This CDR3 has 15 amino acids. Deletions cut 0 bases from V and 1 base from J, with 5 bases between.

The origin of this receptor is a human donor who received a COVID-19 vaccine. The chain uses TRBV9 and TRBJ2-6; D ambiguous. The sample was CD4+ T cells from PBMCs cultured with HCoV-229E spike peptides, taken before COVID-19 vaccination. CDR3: CASSVVRSGANVLTF. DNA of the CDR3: TGTGCCAGCAGCGTAGTAAGGTCTGGGGCCAACGTCCTGACTTTC.